These 17 T cell receptor beta chains came from one sample sequenced in a study of CD8 T cells in ankylosing spondylitis (dated by TCRdb to about 2017). Library construction relied on 5' RACE. The sequencer listed for this sample is Illumina HiSeq 2500. Using fastp at Q25 and MiXCR, TCRdb reprocessed the public reads and kept productive beta chains. Every CDR3 protein is listed once, alongside the most common genes and DNA of its rows. Within this sample are 300,000 to 350,000 distinct CDR3 sequences, with roughly 20% of them counted one time only. Of the sample, approximately 3.7% falls within the top ten clones. The specimen sequenced was blood, either unsorted or a sorted T cell fraction (not recorded which). The source is a female donor with ankylosing spondylitis or in good health (not recorded which).

The chain is built from TRBV20-1 and TRBJ2-3; D is perhaps TRBD2 (6 bases). The V end lost 4 bases, the J end lost 1 base, and 15 bases lay between the germline ends. This CDR3 comprises 15 residues. Germline CDR1 is DFQATT and CDR2 is SNEGSKA (reference sequence). CDR3 DNA sequence: TGCAGTGCTAAACGGGAGAGGGTTGGCACAGATACGCAGTATTTT. It codes for CSAKRERVGTDTQYF.

There are many counts of this clonotype. The J gene is TRBJ2-7, the V gene TRBV2; D is ambiguous. Trimming took off 4 bases at V and 0 bases at J, with 10 bases between the two ends. CDR1 SNHLY and CDR2 FYNNEI come from the germline V gene. The CDR3 runs to 14 residues. CDR3 in DNA: TGTGCCAGCAGTGTCGGCAGCAACTCCTACGAGCAGTACTTC. Amino acid sequence: CASSVGSNSYEQYF. Filled out from reference TRBV2 and TRBJ2-7, the complete variable domain reads EPEVTQTPSHQVTQMGQEVILRCVPISNHLYFYWYRQILGQKVEFLVSFYNNEISEKSEIFDDQFSVERPDGSNFTLKIRSTKLEDSAMYFCASSVGSNSYEQYFGPGTRLTVT.

This chain links TRBV12-3 or TRBV12-4 with TRBJ2-3, with D possibly being TRBD1 or TRBD2 (5 bases each). This CDR3 is 15 amino acids long. V dropped 5 bases and J dropped 2 bases, with 14 bases sitting between them. CDR3 nucleotides: TGTGCCAGCAGTAAGTCGACGGGGCCCACAGATACGCAGTATTTT. Translated, it gives CASSKSTGPTDTQYF.

The chain joins TRBV20-1 to TRBJ1-4; TRBD1 might be the D (6 bases). The V end lost 6 bases, the J end lost 8 bases, and 19 bases lay between the germline ends. The CDR3 has 14 residues. The germline V gene has CDR1 DFQATT and CDR2 SNEGSKA (reference sequence). The CDR3 spells CSARPARGYEKLFF. Here the CDR3 DNA reads TGCAGTGCCCGACCGGCCAGGGGATACGAAAAACTGTTTTTT.

This clonotype has a count of ten or more. The chain couples TRBV20-1 to TRBJ2-1; D not certain. This CDR3 is built from 13 residues. V was pared by 6 bases and J by 9 bases, with 18 bases between. The germline V gene encodes CDR1 DFQATT and CDR2 SNEGSKA (reference sequence). In nucleotides, the CDR3 is TGCAGTGCCGAGGCCAGCGCGAAGGCTGAGCAGTTCTTC. Protein product: CSAEASAKAEQFF.

In this sample, this clonotype turned up a few times. V and J are TRBV6-5 and TRBJ1-1, with 12 bases matching TRBD1. The CDR3 extends over 16 amino acids. V lost 6 bases and J lost 10; bases outside the gene matches: 15. The germline V gene encodes CDR1 MNHEY and CDR2 SVGAGI. In DNA form, the CDR3 reads TGTGCCAGCAGCTATACTTGGGGACAGGGGGCGCAAACAGCTTTCTTT. Translating it yields CASSYTWGQGAQTAFF.

The chain combines TRBV21-1 with TRBJ2-5; the D segment call TRBD1 is taken from the table without a DNA check. TRBV21-1 is marked as a pseudogene. This CDR3 region has 13 residues. The CDR3 sequence: CASNQTGEETQYF. DNA of the CDR3: TGTGCCAGCAACCAAACAGGGGAAGAGACCCAGTACTTC.

V usage is TRBV20-1 and J usage is TRBJ2-7, with 11 bases fitting TRBD2. J was trimmed by 5 bases and V by 6 bases; bases with no gene match: 9. This CDR3 spans 14 amino acids. Germline CDR1 reads DFQATT; CDR2 reads SNEGSKA (reference sequence). The CDR3 here is CSASTSGIGNEQYF. DNA of the CDR3: TGCAGTGCGTCGACTAGCGGGATTGGGAACGAGCAGTACTTC.

The chain uses TRBV28 and TRBJ1-2; D perhaps matches TRBD1 (6 bases). The CDR3 loop spans 15 amino acids. The germline gives CDR1 MDHEN, CDR2 SYDVKM. The V end was cut by 6 bases, the J end by 0 bases, with 14 bases between. The CDR3 nucleotides read TGTGCCAGCAGCTATCCGACAGGCGCTAACTATGGCTACACCTTC. It translates to CASSYPTGANYGYTF.

This clonotype was seen many times. The J gene is TRBJ1-1, the V gene TRBV20-1; D call uncertain. The CDR3 spans 13 residues. CDR1 DFQATT and CDR2 SNEGSKA come from the germline V gene (reference sequence). Trimming left V 6 bases short and J 2 bases short, with 13 bases between. The DNA for the CDR3 is TGCAGTGCCGCGCTTGGATTCAACACTGAAGCTTTCTTT. It codes for CSAALGFNTEAFF.

This clonotype was counted ten times or more. The V call is TRBV20-1, the J call TRBJ2-7; unclear D gene. Looked up from germline, CDR1 is DFQATT and CDR2 is SNEGSKA (reference sequence). V lost 1 base and J 1 base, leaving 8 bases between the germline ends. The CDR3 spans 13 residues. CDR3 DNA sequence: TGCAGTGCTAGAGGGGTCAATTCCTACGAGCAGTACTTC. As protein: CSARGVNSYEQYF.

The chain recombines TRBV27 with TRBJ1-1; D gene uncertain. The length of the CDR3 is 13 residues. The germline V and J ends were trimmed by 3 bases and 5 bases, with 10 bases remaining between them. Germline-derived CDR1 and CDR2 are MNHEY and SMNVEV (reference sequence). CDR3 protein: CASSFRKITEAFF. CDR3 in DNA: TGTGCCAGCAGTTTCAGGAAGATTACTGAAGCTTTCTTT.

This clonotype appeared many times. The CDR3 DNA reads TGCAGCGTTATAGTAGCGGGAGTTCGTGAGCAGTTCTTC. Its protein product is CSVIVAGVREQFF. This chain uses TRBV29-1 with TRBJ2-1; 9 bases are shared with TRBD2. Germline CDR1 is SQVTM and CDR2 is ANQGSEA. This CDR3 is 13 amino acids long. The J segment lost 9 bases and the V segment lost 5 bases, leaving 8 bases of the junction unmatched.

In its sample, this clonotype was seen many times. This chain connects TRBV28 to TRBJ2-7; D not certain. This CDR3 contains 13 residues. V was shortened by 2 bases and J by 6 bases, with 11 bases between the two germline ends. Germline V gene data show CDR1 as MDHEN and CDR2 as SYDVKM. The CDR3 sequence is CASSLVALGEQYF. CDR3 in DNA: TGTGCCAGCAGTTTAGTAGCTCTCGGCGAGCAGTACTTC.

This clonotype has at least ten counts. V is TRBV10-3 and J is TRBJ2-7; no clear D gene. The V end was cut by 4 bases, the J end by 12 bases, with 19 bases between. Per germline, CDR1 ENHRY and CDR2 SYGVKD. The CDR3 runs to 13 residues. The CDR3 loop reads CAISASDPVRLYF. CDR3 DNA sequence: TGTGCCATCAGTGCGTCGGACCCAGTTCGGTTGTACTTC.

V and J are TRBV6-1 and TRBJ2-2; tentatively, D is TRBD1 (6 bases). The CDR3 totals 15 residues. Trimming cost V 6 bases and J 4 bases, with 15 bases left between them. CDR1 is MNHNS, CDR2 SASEGT, per germline. This CDR3 reads CASSHRVGPTGELFF. The CDR3 region has the DNA TGTGCCAGCAGCCACAGGGTTGGGCCCACCGGGGAGCTGTTTTTT.

This clonotype was picked up a small number of times. The V call is TRBV6-1, the J call TRBJ2-2; maybe TRBD1 (6 bases). The V end was cut by 2 bases, the J end by 4 bases, with 11 bases between. The CDR3 runs 15 residues. CDR1 is MNHNS, CDR2 SASEGT, per germline. The CDR3 reads CASSENRAGTGELFF. The CDR3 DNA reads TGTGCCAGCAGTGAAAACAGGGCCGGCACCGGGGAGCTGTTTTTT.